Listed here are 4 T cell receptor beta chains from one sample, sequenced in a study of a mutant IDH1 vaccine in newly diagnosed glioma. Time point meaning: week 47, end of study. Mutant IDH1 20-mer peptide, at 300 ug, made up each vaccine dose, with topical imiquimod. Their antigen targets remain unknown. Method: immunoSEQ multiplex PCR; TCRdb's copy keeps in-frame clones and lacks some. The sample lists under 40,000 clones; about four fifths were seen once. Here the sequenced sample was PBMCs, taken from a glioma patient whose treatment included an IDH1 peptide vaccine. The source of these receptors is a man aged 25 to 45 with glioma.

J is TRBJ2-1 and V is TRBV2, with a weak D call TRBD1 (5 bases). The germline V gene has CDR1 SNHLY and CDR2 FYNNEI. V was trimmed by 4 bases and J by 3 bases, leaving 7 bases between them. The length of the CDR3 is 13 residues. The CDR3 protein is CASSGQIYNEQFF. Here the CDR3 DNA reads TGTGCCAGCAGTGGACAGATCTACAATGAGCAGTTCTTC.

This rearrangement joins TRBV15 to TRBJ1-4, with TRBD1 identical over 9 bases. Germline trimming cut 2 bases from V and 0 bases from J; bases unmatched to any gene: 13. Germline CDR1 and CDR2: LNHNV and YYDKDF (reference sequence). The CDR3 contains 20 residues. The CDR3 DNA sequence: TGTGCCACCAGCAGACATCCGGACAGGGGAGGGGTTGCAACTAATGAAAAACTGTTTTTT. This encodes CATSRHPDRGGVATNEKLFF.

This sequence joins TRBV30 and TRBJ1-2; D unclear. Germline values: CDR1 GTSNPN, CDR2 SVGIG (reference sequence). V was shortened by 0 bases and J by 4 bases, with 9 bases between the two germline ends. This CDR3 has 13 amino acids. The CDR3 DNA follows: TGTGCCTGGAGTGTAATGGGCGGCTATGGCTACACCTTC. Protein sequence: CAWSVMGGYGYTF.

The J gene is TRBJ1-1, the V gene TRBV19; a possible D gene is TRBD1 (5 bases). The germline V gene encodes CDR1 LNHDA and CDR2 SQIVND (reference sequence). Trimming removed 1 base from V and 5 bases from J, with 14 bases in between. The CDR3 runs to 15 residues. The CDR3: CASSIAGFEETEAFF. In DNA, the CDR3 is TGTGCCAGTAGTATAGCAGGGTTTGAAGAAACTGAAGCTTTCTTT.